Sequencing of this TCR beta chain was carried out in a study of T cells in localized non-small cell lung cancer. This CDR3 is 15 amino acids long. V was clipped by 4 bases and J by 7 bases; unmatched bases: 10. Looked up from germline, CDR1 is MGHRA and CDR2 is YSYEKL. This table comes from immunoSEQ multiplex PCR, and its TCRdb copy is limited to in-frame clones, with some not included. Of approximately 100,000 clones listed, approximately 91% were seen once; the top ten hold approximately 4%. This rearrangement joins TRBV4-1 to TRBJ2-7; 10 positions match TRBD2. This clonotype was obtained from a woman aged 35 to 70 with stage II squamous cell lung carcinoma. Material: PBMCs, obtained before any cancer treatment. For the CDR3, the DNA is TGCGCCAGCAGCCTCGAGCGGGGGGGCTTCGAAGAGCAGTACTTC. Translating gives CASSLERGGFEEQYF.